A single TCR beta chain is shown here with its context. A second PCR, run for about 7 to 11 cycles, used a sample-barcoded 5' primer plus a J-beta primer mix. TCRdb used MiXCR to reprocess the 5' RACE reads, holding one entry per CDR3 protein. There are 700,000 to 900,000 distinct CDR3 sequences in the sample; about 55% occur only once, and under 50% lies in the top ten. These data originate in a study of blood T cells in healthy people across ages. The CDR3 runs to 16 residues. V was pared by 4 bases and J by 14 bases, with 21 bases of the junction left unmatched. Germline CDR1 and CDR2: SGHRS and YFSETQ.

Sequencing was carried out using blood. The sequence derives from a man older than 75 in good health. V gene TRBV5-1 combines with J gene TRBJ2-3; 8 bases map to TRBD1. CDR3 nucleotides: TGCGCCAGCAGCGCAGGACAGGGTAGAGGGCACAGATACGCGTATTTT. Encoded protein: CASSAGQGRGHRYAYF.